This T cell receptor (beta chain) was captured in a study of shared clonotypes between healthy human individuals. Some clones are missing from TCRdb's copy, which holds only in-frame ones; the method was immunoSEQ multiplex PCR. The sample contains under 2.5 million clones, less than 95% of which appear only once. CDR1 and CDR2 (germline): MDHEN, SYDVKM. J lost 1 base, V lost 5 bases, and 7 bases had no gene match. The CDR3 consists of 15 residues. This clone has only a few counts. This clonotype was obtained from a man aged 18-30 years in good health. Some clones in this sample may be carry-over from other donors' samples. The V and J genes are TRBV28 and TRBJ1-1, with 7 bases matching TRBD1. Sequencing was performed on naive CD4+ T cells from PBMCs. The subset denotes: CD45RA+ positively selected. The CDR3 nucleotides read TGTGCCAGCAGTCTCGCTCGGACAGGGAACACTGAAGCTTTCTTT. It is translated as CASSLARTGNTEAFF.